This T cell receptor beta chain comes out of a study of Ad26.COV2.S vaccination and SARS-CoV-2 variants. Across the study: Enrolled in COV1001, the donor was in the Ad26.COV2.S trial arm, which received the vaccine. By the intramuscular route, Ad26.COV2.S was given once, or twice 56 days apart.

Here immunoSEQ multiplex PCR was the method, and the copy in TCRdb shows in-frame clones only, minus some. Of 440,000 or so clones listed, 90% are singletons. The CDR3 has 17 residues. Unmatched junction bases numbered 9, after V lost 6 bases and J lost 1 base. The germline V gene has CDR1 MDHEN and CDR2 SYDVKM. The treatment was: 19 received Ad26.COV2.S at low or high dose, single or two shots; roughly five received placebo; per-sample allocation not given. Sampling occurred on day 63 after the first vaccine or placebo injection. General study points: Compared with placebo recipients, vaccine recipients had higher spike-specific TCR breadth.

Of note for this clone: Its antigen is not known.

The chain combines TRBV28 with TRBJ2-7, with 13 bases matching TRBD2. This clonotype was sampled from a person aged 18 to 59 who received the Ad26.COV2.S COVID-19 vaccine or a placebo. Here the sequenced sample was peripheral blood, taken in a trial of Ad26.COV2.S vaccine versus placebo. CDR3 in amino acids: CASSRPGLAGDSYEQYF. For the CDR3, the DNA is TGTGCCAGCAGCCGCCCCGGACTAGCGGGGGATTCCTACGAGCAGTACTTC.